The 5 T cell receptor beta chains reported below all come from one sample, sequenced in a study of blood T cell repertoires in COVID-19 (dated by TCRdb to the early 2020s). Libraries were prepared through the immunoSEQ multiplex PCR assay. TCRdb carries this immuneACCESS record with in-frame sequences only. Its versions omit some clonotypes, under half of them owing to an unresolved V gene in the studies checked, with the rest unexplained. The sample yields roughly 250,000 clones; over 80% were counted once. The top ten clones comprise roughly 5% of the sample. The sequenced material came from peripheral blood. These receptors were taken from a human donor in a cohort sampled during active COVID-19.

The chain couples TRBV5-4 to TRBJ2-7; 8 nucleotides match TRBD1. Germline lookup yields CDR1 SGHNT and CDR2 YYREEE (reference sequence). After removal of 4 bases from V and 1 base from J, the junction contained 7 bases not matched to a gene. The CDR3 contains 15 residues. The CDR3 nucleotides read TGTGCCAGCAGCCAAGGACAGGGAACTTCCTACGAGCAGTACTTC. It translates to CASSQGQGTSYEQYF.

CDR3 DNA: TGTGCCAGCTCCCCCCGCGGGCCGTCGCTAGACTATGGCTACACCTTC. As protein: CASSPRGPSLDYGYTF. This chain joins TRBV27 and TRBJ1-2; D is uncertain. V was pared by 8 bases and J by 3 bases, with 22 bases between. Germline-derived CDR1 and CDR2 are MNHEY and SMNVEV (reference sequence). The CDR3 is 16 residues long.

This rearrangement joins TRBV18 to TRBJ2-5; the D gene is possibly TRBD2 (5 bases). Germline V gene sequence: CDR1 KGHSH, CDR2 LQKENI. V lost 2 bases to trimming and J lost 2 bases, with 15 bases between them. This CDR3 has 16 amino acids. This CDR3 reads CASSPTTGSIQETQYF. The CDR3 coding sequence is TGTGCCAGCTCACCAACTACGGGAAGCATACAAGAGACCCAGTACTTC.

The CDR3 reads CASSHRGENTGELFF. The CDR3 nucleotides read TGCGCCAGCAGCCACAGGGGGGAGAACACCGGGGAGCTGTTTTTT. The V call is TRBV5-1, the J call TRBJ2-2, with 8 bases fitting TRBD1. The CDR3 length is 15 residues. V lost 4 bases and J lost 1; bases outside the gene matches: 3. Germline loops: CDR1 SGHRS, CDR2 YFSETQ.

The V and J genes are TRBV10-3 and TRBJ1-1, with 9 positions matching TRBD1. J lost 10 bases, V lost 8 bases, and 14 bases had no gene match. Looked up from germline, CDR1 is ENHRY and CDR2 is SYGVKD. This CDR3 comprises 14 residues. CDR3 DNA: TGTGCCATCGGAGGGACAGGGAGCGAATTGGGAGCTTTCTTT. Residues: CAIGGTGSELGAFF.